This entry lists 12 T cell receptor beta chains sequenced from one sample in a study of Ad26.COV2.S vaccination and SARS-CoV-2 variants. Generated by immunoSEQ multiplex PCR, the TCRdb table keeps only in-frame clones and is missing some. Of a few hundred thousand clones in the sample, roughly 88% are singletons; the top ten hold 3.6%. Treatment noted: roughly 20 received Ad26.COV2.S at low or high dose, single or two shots; several received placebo; per-sample allocation not given. Sampling occurred on day 63 after the first vaccine or placebo injection. The sequencing here drew on peripheral blood, taken in a trial of Ad26.COV2.S vaccine versus placebo. The receptors stem from a person aged 18-60 years who received the Ad26.COV2.S COVID-19 vaccine or a placebo.

The genes are TRBV14 and TRBJ1-4; TRBD1 might be the D (5 bases). Trimming removed 2 bases at V and 8 bases at J, with 12 bases between. The germline CDR1 and CDR2 sequences are SGHDN and FVKESK. This CDR3 has 14 residues. The CDR3: CASSQLSRDEKLFF. The DNA for the CDR3 is TGTGCCAGCAGCCAACTAAGCAGGGACGAAAAACTGTTTTTT.

The V gene is TRBV6-5, the J gene TRBJ1-5; D is unclear. Trimming left V 8 bases short and J 5 bases short, with 13 bases between. The length of the CDR3 is 13 residues. Germline values: CDR1 MNHEY, CDR2 SVGAGI. The CDR3 loop is CASRASLDQPQHF. The CDR3 DNA reads as TGTGCCAGCCGGGCCAGCCTAGATCAGCCCCAGCATTTT.

This sequence joins TRBV4-3 and TRBJ1-5, with TRBD1 matching 10 bases. The ends lost 3 bases at V and 16 bases at J; junction bases unmatched: 9. The CDR3 is 13 residues long. Germline CDR1 and CDR2: LGHNA and YSLEER. CDR3 sequence: CASSQSGQGPSHF. In nucleotides, the CDR3 is TGCGCCAGCAGCCAGTCGGGACAGGGGCCCAGCCATTTT.

The chain recombines TRBV15 with TRBJ2-7; D is possibly TRBD1 (5 bases). CDR1 LNHNV and CDR2 YYDKDF come from the germline V gene (reference sequence). Deletions cut 1 base from V and 6 bases from J, with 10 bases between. The CDR3 is 13 amino acids. This CDR3 is CATSRASGAEQYF. Here the CDR3 DNA reads TGTGCCACCAGCAGAGCCTCTGGGGCCGAGCAGTACTTC.

The CDR3 DNA reads as TGTGCCAGCTCATTCAGGGGGTCTCAGGGGAATGAGCAGTTCTTC. Translated: CASSFRGSQGNEQFF. V is TRBV18 and J is TRBJ2-1; 7 bases are a match to TRBD1. Germline V gene sequence: CDR1 KGHSH, CDR2 LQKENI. Trimming at V came to 5 bases and at J to 7 bases, leaving 11 bases not matched to a gene. The CDR3 consists of 15 residues.

The chain has TRBV28 and TRBJ2-7; D perhaps matches TRBD1 (5 bases). CDR1 and CDR2 (germline): MDHEN, SYDVKM. This CDR3 region has 11 residues. The germline V and J ends were trimmed by 6 bases and 3 bases, with 6 bases remaining between them. The CDR3: CASRQVYEQYF. CDR3 coding DNA: TGTGCCAGCAGACAGGTCTACGAGCAGTACTTC.

V and J are TRBV5-1 and TRBJ1-2; tentatively, D is TRBD1 (5 bases). Looked up from germline, CDR1 is SGHRS and CDR2 is YFSETQ. V lost 3 bases and J lost 0, with 9 bases in between. This CDR3 is 14 amino acids long. CDR3 residues: CASSWGSANYGYTF. Here the CDR3 DNA reads TGCGCCAGCAGCTGGGGCTCGGCTAACTATGGCTACACCTTC.

This chain joins TRBV19 and TRBJ2-7, with D possibly being TRBD1 or TRBD2 (5 bases each). Germline V gene sequence: CDR1 LNHDA, CDR2 SQIVND (reference sequence). The CDR3 runs to 14 residues. With 7 bases removed from V and 6 bases from J, the gap between germline ends came to 19 bases. The CDR3 nucleotides read TGTGCCAGTACCAATGGGGGACCTCTAGGCGAGCAGTACTTC. As protein: CASTNGGPLGEQYF.

V and J are TRBV6-5 and TRBJ2-7, with 9 positions matching TRBD2. The ends lost 5 bases at V and 0 bases at J; junction bases unmatched: 5. The CDR3 spans 15 residues. Germline V gene lookup returns CDR1 MNHEY and CDR2 SVGAGI. The CDR3 sequence is CASSRSGGSSYEQYF. CDR3 in DNA: TGTGCCAGCAGTCGTAGCGGGGGCAGCTCCTACGAGCAGTACTTC.

This rearrangement joins TRBV11-2 to TRBJ2-3; D is ambiguous. The V end was cut by 3 bases, the J end by 5 bases, with 12 bases between. Germline assignment: CDR1 SGHAT and CDR2 FQNNGV. CDR3 length: 14 residues. CDR3 sequence: CASSFRLAKDTQYF. DNA for the CDR3: TGTGCCAGCAGCTTTAGATTAGCAAAAGATACGCAGTATTTT.

V is TRBV7-9 and J is TRBJ2-3, with D perhaps matching TRBD2 (7 bases). Between the trimmed V and J ends, which lost 0 bases and 4 bases, there was a span of 11 bases. The CDR3 is 15 amino acids. Germline CDR1 reads SEHNR; CDR2 reads FQNEAQ (reference sequence). CDR3: CASSLAGGRSDTQYF. CDR3 nucleotide sequence: TGTGCCAGCAGCTTAGCGGGGGGGCGTTCAGATACGCAGTATTTT.

This chain connects TRBV12-5 to TRBJ1-2; D gene unclear. Germline V gene data show CDR1 as LGHNT and CDR2 as FRNRAP. The CDR3 contains 12 residues. V lost 4 bases and J lost 8, with 11 bases in between. The CDR3 is CASGSNMGGYTF. CDR3 bases: TGTGCTAGTGGTTCTAACATGGGGGGCTACACCTTC.